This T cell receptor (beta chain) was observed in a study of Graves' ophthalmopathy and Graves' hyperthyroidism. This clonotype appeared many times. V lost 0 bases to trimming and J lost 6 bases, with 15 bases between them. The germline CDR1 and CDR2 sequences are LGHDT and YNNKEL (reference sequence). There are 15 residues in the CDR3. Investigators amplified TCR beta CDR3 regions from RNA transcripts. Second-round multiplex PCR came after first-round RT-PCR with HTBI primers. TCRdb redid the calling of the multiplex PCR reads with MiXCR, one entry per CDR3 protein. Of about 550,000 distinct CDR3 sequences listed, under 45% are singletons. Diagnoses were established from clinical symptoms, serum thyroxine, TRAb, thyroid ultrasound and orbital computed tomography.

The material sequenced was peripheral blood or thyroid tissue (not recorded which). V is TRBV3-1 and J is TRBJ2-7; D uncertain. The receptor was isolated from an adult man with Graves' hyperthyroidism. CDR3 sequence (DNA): TGTGCCAGCAGCCAAGAAGAATTCGCCCCCCTCGAGCAGTACTTC. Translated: CASSQEEFAPLEQYF.